This is a list of T cell receptor beta chains from one sample in a study of T cell responses to AZD1222 COVID-19 vaccine. Produced via immunoSEQ multiplex PCR; TCRdb's table is partial and in-frame only. The sample lists some 180,000 clones; around nine tenths were seen once. Sequenced material: peripheral blood, taken on day 0 of AZD1222 vaccination. The source of these receptors is an adult in good health. Each CDR3 is given with its conserved first and last residue. Fields, in order: D gene, V gene, clone size, CDR3 protein. D genes are given only for firm matches. Clone sizes are given selectively: once, few, many, or a class where the clone is expanded.

>NA|TRBV9|NA
CASSVGGGANQPQHF
>NA|TRBV4-2|NA
CASSQDIRETQYF
>NA|TRBV7-3|NA
CASSFDRGTEAFF
>NA|TRBV7-8|NA
CASSGYGSEQFF
>NA|TRBV11-3|NA
CASSFRFTNQDGELFF
>TRBD1|TRBV13|NA
CASSRTGQGAGTEAFF
>TRBD2|TRBV14|NA
CASSQSGLGPEQYF
>NA|TRBV18|NA
CASSGSYATNEKLFF
>NA|TRBV19|NA
CASKVQGTGQPQHF
>NA|TRBV10-3|NA
CAISEPPGETQYF
>TRBD1|TRBV27|once
CASSLFGQGAPTGELFF
>NA|TRBV7-8|NA
CASSSKTGLAGYTF
>NA|TRBV7-9|few
CASSRRGTVNTEAFF
>NA|TRBV2|NA
CASRGRGLAFHEQYF
>NA|TRBV7-2|NA
CASSDGHTYEQYF
>NA|TRBV15|NA
CATSREGAWPQHF
>NA|TRBV11-2|NA
CASSSPPGQETQYF
>NA|TRBV20-1|NA
CSARSVREAFF
>NA|TRBV30|NA
CAWSASDAYEQYF
>NA|TRBV7-2|NA
CASSPTGSYEQYF
>NA|TRBV2|NA
CASSVGLRYEQYF
>TRBD2|TRBV7-9|NA
CASTDIGASGYNEQFF
>NA|TRBV4-1|once
CASSQGFPINEQFF
>TRBD2|TRBV7-2|NA
CASSLLAEGEQFF
>NA|TRBV13|NA
CASSLLRQETQYF
>NA|TRBV19|NA
CASSKNSPLHF
>TRBD2|TRBV4-1|NA
CASSQAPSGSQETQYF
>TRBD1|TRBV20-1|NA
CSASSDRGQGYTF
>NA|TRBV11-1|NA
CASSLARSGLNTEAFF
>NA|TRBV5-1|NA
CASSQGDGGNEQFF
>NA|TRBV10-2|NA
CASTRRLEKLFF
>NA|TRBV3-1/TRBV3-2|NA
CASSQSRIGEGYTF
>NA|TRBV6-2/TRBV6-3|NA
CASSYGTFREQPQHF
>NA|TRBV2|NA
CASSETAFSSYNEQFF
>NA|TRBV25-1|once
CASRGVRGTEAFF
>NA|TRBV14|NA
CASSLQTRTTQYF
>NA|TRBV12-5|NA
CASGLGNVGGSYNEQFF
>NA|TRBV19|NA
CASSIRGIWAGGNQPQHF
>NA|TRBV30|NA
CAWSVLGRETQYF
>NA|TRBV7-9|NA
CASSLDQQPQHF
>TRBD2|TRBV19|NA
CASSMVAGQNTGELFF
>TRBD1|TRBV4-2|NA
CASSQEGQGAVEQFF
>NA|TRBV29-1|NA
CSVDSDSTEAFF
>NA|TRBV7-2|NA
CASRTGNTGELFF
>TRBD2|TRBV29-1|few
CSVELSGVIQETQYF
>TRBD1|TRBV18|NA
CASSPGTGSEQFF
>NA|TRBV4-3|NA
CASSQDERGQPQHF
>NA|TRBV7-2|NA
CASSLGPGSYLNTEAFF
>NA|TRBV12-3/TRBV12-4|few
CASSHHHSYEQYF
>TRBD2|TRBV7-9|NA
CASSLALAGNNEQFF
>TRBD2|TRBV7-6|few
CASSSKMGLADYEQYF
>NA|TRBV7-2|once
CASSPTGGRFSPLHF
>NA|TRBV18|NA
CASSPLATSYNEQFF